The entry that follows covers one T cell receptor beta chain sequence. Its antigen is still unknown. The data stem from a study of OX40 agonist ivuxolimab in advanced cancers. Study-wide findings and caveats: CD8+ T cells were the subset that, on average, had more expanded clones than CD4+.

This table comes from immunoSEQ multiplex PCR, and its TCRdb copy is limited to in-frame clones, with some not included. Altogether around 74,000 clones are present, roughly 91% being singletons, with the ten largest covering less than 3%. This clonotype was sampled from an adult with an advanced solid tumor such as melanoma, head and neck, liver or kidney cancer. Specimen: CD4+ or CD8+ T cells sorted from blood, collected in a trial of the OX40 agonist ivuxolimab.

CDR3 sequence: CASRFVPRSTGELFF. CDR3 coding DNA: TGTGCCAGCAGATTCGTACCCCGGTCCACCGGGGAGCTGTTTTTT. V usage is TRBV6-5 and J usage is TRBJ2-2; D not certain. V shed 6 bases and J shed 4 bases, with 15 bases lying between them. The CDR3 contains 15 residues. Germline CDR1 and CDR2: MNHEY and SVGAGI.